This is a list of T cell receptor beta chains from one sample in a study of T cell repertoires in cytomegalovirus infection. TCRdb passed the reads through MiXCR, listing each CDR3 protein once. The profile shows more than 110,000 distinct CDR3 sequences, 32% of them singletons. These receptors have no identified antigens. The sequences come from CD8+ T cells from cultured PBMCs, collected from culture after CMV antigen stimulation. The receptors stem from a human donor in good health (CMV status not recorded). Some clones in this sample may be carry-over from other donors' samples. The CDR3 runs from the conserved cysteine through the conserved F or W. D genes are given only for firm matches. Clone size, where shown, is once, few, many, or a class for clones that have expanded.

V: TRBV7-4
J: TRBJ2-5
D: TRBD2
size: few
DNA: TGTGCCAGCAGCTTTTTTGGACTAGAAGAGACCCAGTACTTC
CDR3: CASSFFGLEETQYF

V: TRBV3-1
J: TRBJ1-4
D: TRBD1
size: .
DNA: TGTGCCAGCAGCCAGGCCGGGACAGGGTATTATGAAAAACTGTTTTTT
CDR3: CASSQAGTGYYEKLFF

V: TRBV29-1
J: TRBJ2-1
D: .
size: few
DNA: TGCAGCGTTGTACGGCCTACCTACAATGAGCAGTTCTTC
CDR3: CSVVRPTYNEQFF

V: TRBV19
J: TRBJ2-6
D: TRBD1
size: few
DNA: TGTGCCAGTAGCCCGACAGGGGGCCATTTCTCTGGGGCCAACGTCCTGACTTTC
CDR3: CASSPTGGHFSGANVLTF

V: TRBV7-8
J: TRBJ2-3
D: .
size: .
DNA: TGTGCCAGCAGCCAAGCACACACAGATACGCAGTATTTT
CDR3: CASSQAHTDTQYF

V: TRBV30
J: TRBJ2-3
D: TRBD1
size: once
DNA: TGTGCCTGGAGTGTGTGGACAGGGACCAAGCACACAGATACGCAGTATTTT
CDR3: CAWSVWTGTKHTDTQYF

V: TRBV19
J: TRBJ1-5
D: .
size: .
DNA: TGTGCCAGTAGTATGGGCAGCACCTTAAATCAGCCCCAGCATTTT
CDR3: CASSMGSTLNQPQHF

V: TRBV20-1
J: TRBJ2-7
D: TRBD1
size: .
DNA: TGCAGTGCTAGAGATCGACAGGGTTCCCCCTACGAGCAGTACTTC
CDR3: CSARDRQGSPYEQYF

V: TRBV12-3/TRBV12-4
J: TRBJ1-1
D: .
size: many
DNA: TGTGCCAGCAAGCATAACAATGAGTGGAACACTGAAGCTTTCTTT
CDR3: CASKHNNEWNTEAFF

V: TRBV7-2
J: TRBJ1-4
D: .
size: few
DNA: TGTGCCAGCAGCTTAACAGCGTTTAATGAAAAACTGTTTTTT
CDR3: CASSLTAFNEKLFF

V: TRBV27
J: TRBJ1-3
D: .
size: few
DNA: TGTGCCAGCAGTTTATCGGGGTCTGGAAACACCATATATTTT
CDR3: CASSLSGSGNTIYF

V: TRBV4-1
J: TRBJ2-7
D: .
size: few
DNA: TGCGCCAGCAGCCAAGAGTTGGCCAGTGGGTCCTACGAGCAGTACTTC
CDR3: CASSQELASGSYEQYF

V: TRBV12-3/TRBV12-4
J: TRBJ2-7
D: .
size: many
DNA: TGTGCCAGCAGGCTGTCGGGACGAGTCTACGAGCAGTACTTC
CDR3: CASRLSGRVYEQYF

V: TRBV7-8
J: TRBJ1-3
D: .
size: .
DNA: TGTGCCAGCAGCCCTTGGGGCGTTGGAAACACCATATATTTT
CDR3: CASSPWGVGNTIYF

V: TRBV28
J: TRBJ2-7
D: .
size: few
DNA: TGTGCCAGCAGTTTACAGCACACAGGCAGCTACGAGCAGTACTTC
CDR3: CASSLQHTGSYEQYF

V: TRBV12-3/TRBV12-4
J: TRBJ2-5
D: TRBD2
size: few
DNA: TGTGCCAGCAGGGAAGGACTAGAAGAGACCCAGTACTTC
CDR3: CASREGLEETQYF

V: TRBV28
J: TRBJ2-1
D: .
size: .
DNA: TGTGCCAGCAGTTTATGGAGGGATGAGCAGTTCTTC
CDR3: CASSLWRDEQFF

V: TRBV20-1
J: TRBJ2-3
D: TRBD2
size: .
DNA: TGCAGTGCTACCACAGGGACTAGCGGGGCTAGCACAGATACGCAGTATTTT
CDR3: CSATTGTSGASTDTQYF

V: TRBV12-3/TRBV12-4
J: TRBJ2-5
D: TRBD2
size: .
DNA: TGTGCCAGCTCCGGGACTAGCGGGGTAGGCCAAGAGACCCAGTACTTC
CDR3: CASSGTSGVGQETQYF

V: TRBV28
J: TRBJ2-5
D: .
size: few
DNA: TGTGCCAGCAGTTTGGCGCAGGGAAGAGAGACCCAGTACTTC
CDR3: CASSLAQGRETQYF

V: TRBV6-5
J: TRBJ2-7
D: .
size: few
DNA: TGTGCCAGCAGCAGACCGGGCCCGTTTCACGAGCAGTACTTC
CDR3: CASSRPGPFHEQYF

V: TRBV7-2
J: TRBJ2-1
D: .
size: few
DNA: TGTGCCAGCAGCTTAGTCCCGGCTCAGGTGAATGAGCAGTTCTTC
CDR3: CASSLVPAQVNEQFF

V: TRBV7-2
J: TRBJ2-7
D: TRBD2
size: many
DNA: TGTGCCAGCAGCCCTGGTCCTTCCGGGCTAGCGGGACCCTCCTACGAGCAGTACTTC
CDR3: CASSPGPSGLAGPSYEQYF

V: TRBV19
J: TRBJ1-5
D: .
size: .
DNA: TGTGCCAGTAGTGGTGGGGAGAATAGCAATCAGCCCCAGCATTTT
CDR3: CASSGGENSNQPQHF

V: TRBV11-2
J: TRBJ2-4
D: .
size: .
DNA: TGTGCCAGCAGCCCCACAATTTTAGTGGGGGGTGATGGCATTCAGTACTTC
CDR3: CASSPTILVGGDGIQYF

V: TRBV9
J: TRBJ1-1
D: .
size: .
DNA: TGTGCCAGCAGCAAGGGACAGAACACTGAAGCTTTCTTT
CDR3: CASSKGQNTEAFF

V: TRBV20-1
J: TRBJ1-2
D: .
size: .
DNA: TGCAGTGCTAGAGATCTTAGGGGCAGCTATGGCTACACCTTC
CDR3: CSARDLRGSYGYTF

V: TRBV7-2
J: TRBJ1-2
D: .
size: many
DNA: TGTGCCAGCAGCCCAACTCGTTTGGACTCTCATAACTATGGCTACACCTTC
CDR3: CASSPTRLDSHNYGYTF

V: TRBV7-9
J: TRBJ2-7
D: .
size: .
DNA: TGTGCCAGCAGCTCCCCGGGACCCCGGGGGTACGAGCAGTACTTC
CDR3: CASSSPGPRGYEQYF

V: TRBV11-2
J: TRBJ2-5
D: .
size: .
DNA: TGTGCCAGCAGCCCGTCCCAGATTTATGCCCTCGGGGAGACCCAGTACTTC
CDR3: CASSPSQIYALGETQYF

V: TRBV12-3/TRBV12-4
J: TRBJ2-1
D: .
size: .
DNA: TGTGCCAGCACCTTTTTGAGCAGCTTCACCTACAATGAGCAGTTCTTC
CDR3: CASTFLSSFTYNEQFF

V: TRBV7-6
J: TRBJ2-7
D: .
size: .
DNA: TGTGCCAGCAGCTTAGGGGAAGGGATGACCTACGAGCAGTACTTC
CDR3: CASSLGEGMTYEQYF

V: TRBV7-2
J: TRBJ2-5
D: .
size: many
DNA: TGTGCCAGCAGTGAGGGGACCCAGTACTTC
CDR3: CASSEGTQYF

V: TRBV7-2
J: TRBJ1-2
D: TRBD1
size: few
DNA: TGTGCCAGCAGCCCAGGGGGAGTAGCCAATGGCTACACCTTC
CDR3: CASSPGGVANGYTF

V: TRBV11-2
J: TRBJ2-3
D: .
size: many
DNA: TGTGCCAGCAGCTTGGGGGGCAGAACAGATACGCAGTATTTT
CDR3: CASSLGGRTDTQYF

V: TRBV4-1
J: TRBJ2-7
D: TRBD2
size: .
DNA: TGCGCCAGCAGCCAGGATGAACTGACTAGCGGGGGATATTACGAGCAGTACTTC
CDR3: CASSQDELTSGGYYEQYF

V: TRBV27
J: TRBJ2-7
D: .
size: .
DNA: TGTGCCAGCACCTGGGAACAGGAGGCGTACGAGCAGTACTTC
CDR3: CASTWEQEAYEQYF

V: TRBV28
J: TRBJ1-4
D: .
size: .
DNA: TGTGCCAGCAGTCCCCGCCCGGGGGCAACTAATGAAAAACTGTTTTTT
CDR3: CASSPRPGATNEKLFF

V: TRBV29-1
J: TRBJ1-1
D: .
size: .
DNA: TGCAGCGTTGAAGACAGAGGACCTGAAGCTTTCTTT
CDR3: CSVEDRGPEAFF

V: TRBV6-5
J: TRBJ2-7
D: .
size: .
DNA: TGTGCCAGCTGGGACGGCTACGAGCAGTACTTC
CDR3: CASWDGYEQYF